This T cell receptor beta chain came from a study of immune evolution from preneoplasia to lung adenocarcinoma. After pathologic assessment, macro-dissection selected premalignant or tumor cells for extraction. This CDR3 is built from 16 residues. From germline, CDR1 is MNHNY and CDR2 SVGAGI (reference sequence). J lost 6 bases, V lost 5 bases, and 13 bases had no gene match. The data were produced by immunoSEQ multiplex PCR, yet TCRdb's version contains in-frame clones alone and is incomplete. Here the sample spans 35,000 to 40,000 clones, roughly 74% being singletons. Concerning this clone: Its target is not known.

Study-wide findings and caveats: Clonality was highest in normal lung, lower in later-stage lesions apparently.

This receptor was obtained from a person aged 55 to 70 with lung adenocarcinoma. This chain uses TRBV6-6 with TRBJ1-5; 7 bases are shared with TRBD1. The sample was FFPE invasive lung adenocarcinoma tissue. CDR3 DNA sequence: TGTGCCAGCAGTACTGGACAGGACCCCTCAGCTCAGCCCCAGCATTTT. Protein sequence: CASSTGQDPSAQPQHF.